This section outlines one TCR beta chain sequence together with its context. The source of the sample is a study of blood T cell repertoires in COVID-19. Study-level background: Samples representing acute and convalescent COVID-19 were sourced from the United States, Italy and Spain. T cells, B-cell-depleted T cells, or PBMCs supplied cDNA or gDNA.

Sequenced by immunoSEQ multiplex PCR; TCRdb stores in-frame clones only, minus some. The table shows fewer than 80,000 clones, with 88% occurring only once. Germline loops: CDR1 MDHEN, CDR2 SYDVKM. The CDR3 sequence is 15 residues long. The germline V and J ends were trimmed by 5 bases and 9 bases, with 20 bases remaining between them. This clonotype was sampled from a woman between 45 and 60 years old with active or convalescent COVID-19. Sequencing input: peripheral blood. The V gene is TRBV28, the J gene TRBJ2-1, with a tentative D call TRBD2 (6 bases). CDR3 sequence (DNA): TGTGCCAGCAGTCCCGGAGGGGCTAACCGAGGTGAGCAGTTCTTC. Its translation: CASSPGGANRGEQFF.